A selection of T cell receptor beta chains follows, all from one sample in a study of T cell responses to AZD1222 COVID-19 vaccine. Here immunoSEQ multiplex PCR was the method, and the copy in TCRdb shows in-frame clones only, minus some. Counted here are some 180,000 clones, roughly 90% occurring once; the ten biggest clones make up approximately 1.7%. The material was peripheral blood, obtained 28 days after the second AZD1222 dose. Receptor source: an adult who received the AZD1222 COVID-19 vaccine. The CDR3 runs from the conserved cysteine through the conserved F or W. Fields, in order: D gene, J gene, clone size, V gene, CDR3 protein, CDR3 DNA. The D gene is left open where the match is weak. Rows may omit the clone size; those that give it use once, few, many or a size class.

NA | TRBJ2-7 | NA | TRBV7-9 | CASSLGSHEQYF | TGTGCCAGCAGCTTAGGATCGCACGAGCAGTACTTC
NA | TRBJ1-4 | few | TRBV19 | CASSIRRKSNEKLFF | TGTGCCAGTAGTATTCGTCGGAAATCTAATGAAAAACTGTTTTTT
NA | TRBJ1-2 | NA | TRBV7-9 | CASSSTYGGGYTF | TGTGCCAGCAGCTCGACGTATGGAGGGGGCTACACCTTC
NA | TRBJ1-1 | NA | TRBV11-2 | CASSLIQGNTEAFF | TGTGCCAGCAGCTTAATACAGGGGAACACTGAAGCTTTCTTT
NA | TRBJ1-1 | NA | TRBV5-1 | CASNFQAGVNTEAFF | TGCGCCAGCAACTTCCAGGCTGGGGTGAACACTGAAGCTTTCTTT
NA | TRBJ1-4 | NA | TRBV5-6 | CASSLAGTGNEKLFF | TGTGCCAGCAGCTTAGCCGGGACGGGGAATGAAAAACTGTTTTTT
NA | TRBJ2-1 | NA | TRBV7-9 | CASSLGGTKASYNEQFF | TGTGCCAGCAGCTTAGGAGGGACAAAGGCCTCCTACAATGAGCAGTTCTTC
NA | TRBJ1-2 | NA | TRBV5-8 | CASTPSGTAYGYTF | TGTGCCAGCACCCCTTCCGGGACGGCCTATGGCTACACCTTC
NA | TRBJ1-1 | NA | TRBV2 | CASSVWNTEAFF | TGTGCCAGCAGTGTATGGAACACTGAAGCTTTCTTT
TRBD1 | TRBJ2-7 | NA | TRBV19 | CASSSRTGVPYEQYF | TGTGCCAGTAGTTCCCGGACAGGGGTTCCCTACGAGCAGTACTTC
NA | TRBJ2-7 | NA | TRBV10-3 | CAISEFMGSIYEQYF | TGTGCCATCAGTGAGTTTATGGGCTCAATCTACGAGCAGTACTTC
NA | TRBJ1-1 | NA | TRBV7-9 | CASSLTRGSGTEAFF | TGTGCCAGCAGCTTAACAAGGGGCTCTGGCACTGAAGCTTTCTTT
NA | TRBJ2-7 | NA | TRBV6-1 | CASSEAGGLSYEQYF | TGTGCCAGCAGTGAAGCGGGGGGACTCTCCTACGAGCAGTACTTC
TRBD1 | TRBJ2-7 | NA | TRBV18 | CASSARDRDEQYF | TGTGCCAGCTCAGCGCGGGACAGGGACGAGCAGTACTTC
TRBD2 | TRBJ2-2 | NA | TRBV7-9 | CASSFTLAGVSGELFF | TGTGCCAGCAGCTTCACACTAGCGGGAGTCTCCGGGGAGCTGTTTTTT
NA | TRBJ2-2 | NA | TRBV6-1 | CASSEPGARTGELFF | TGTGCCAGCAGTGAACCGGGGGCGCGTACCGGGGAGCTGTTTTTT
NA | TRBJ1-1 | NA | TRBV27 | CASSSGYLNTEAFF | TGTGCCAGCAGCTCAGGGTACCTGAACACTGAAGCTTTCTTT
NA | TRBJ1-5 | NA | TRBV27 | CASGHSGGGPQHF | TGTGCCAGCGGCCACTCTGGGGGAGGGCCCCAGCATTTT
TRBD1 | TRBJ2-7 | NA | TRBV18 | CASSPRTGFNEQYF | TGTGCCAGCTCACCACGGACAGGGTTTAACGAGCAGTACTTC
NA | TRBJ1-2 | NA | TRBV12-3/TRBV12-4 | CASSPTGNYGYTF | TGTGCCAGCAGCCCAACAGGGAACTATGGCTACACCTTC
TRBD1 | TRBJ2-7 | NA | TRBV6-5 | CASSSWTGETYEQYF | TGTGCCAGCAGCTCTTGGACAGGGGAAACCTACGAGCAGTACTTC
NA | TRBJ1-5 | NA | TRBV7-9 | CASSPLNQPQHF | TGTGCCAGCAGCCCCCTTAATCAGCCCCAGCATTTT
NA | TRBJ1-1 | NA | TRBV2 | CASIDSQRPEAFF | TGTGCCAGCATCGACAGCCAGCGACCTGAAGCTTTCTTT
NA | TRBJ2-7 | NA | TRBV5-5 | CASSLTANTYEQYF | TGTGCCAGCAGCTTGACAGCGAATACCTACGAGCAGTACTTC
NA | TRBJ1-1 | NA | TRBV6-6 | CASIKTATANTEAFF | TGTGCCAGCATCAAAACGGCGACAGCCAACACTGAAGCTTTCTTT
NA | TRBJ2-2 | NA | TRBV6-5 | CASTLDRNTGELFF | TGTGCCAGCACTTTGGACAGAAACACCGGGGAGCTGTTTTTT
NA | TRBJ1-6 | NA | TRBV10-2 | CASSVGQANSPLHF | TGCGCCAGCAGTGTAGGGCAGGCCAATTCACCCCTCCACTTT
NA | TRBJ1-1 | NA | TRBV19 | CASSIGVGGAFF | TGTGCCAGTAGTATTGGGGTCGGGGGAGCTTTCTTT
TRBD1 | TRBJ2-6 | NA | TRBV11-2 | CASSFLGGQGTSGANVLTF | TGTGCCAGCAGCTTTTTGGGGGGACAGGGGACTAGTGGGGCCAACGTCCTGACTTTC
NA | TRBJ2-7 | NA | TRBV6-5 | CASQGTQNYEQYF | TGTGCCAGCCAGGGAACGCAGAACTACGAGCAGTACTTC
TRBD2 | TRBJ2-7 | many | TRBV6-5 | CASSTGLAGIYEQYF | TGTGCCAGCAGCACCGGACTAGCGGGGATATACGAGCAGTACTTC
NA | TRBJ1-2 | NA | TRBV27 | CASSPRAGLNYGYTF | TGTGCCAGCAGTCCCCGGGCCGGCCTTAACTATGGCTACACCTTC
TRBD2 | TRBJ2-5 | NA | TRBV10-3 | CAISEPGRLAVSEQETQYF | TGTGCCATCAGTGAGCCGGGGAGACTAGCGGTATCCGAGCAAGAGACCCAGTACTTC
NA | TRBJ2-7 | NA | TRBV9 | CASSVAAGSYEQYF | TGTGCCAGCAGCGTAGCTGCAGGTTCCTACGAGCAGTACTTC
TRBD1 | TRBJ1-2 | NA | TRBV9 | CASSFRTGNYGYTF | TGTGCCAGCAGCTTCCGGACAGGAAACTATGGCTACACCTTC
NA | TRBJ1-4 | NA | TRBV11-2 | CASSPGALGVTTNEKLFF | TGTGCCAGCAGCCCGGGGGCCCTGGGCGTAACAACTAATGAAAAACTGTTTTTT
TRBD2 | TRBJ2-1 | NA | TRBV25-1 | CASTLSYGRGRSNEQFF | TGTGCCAGCACTCTCTCGTACGGGAGGGGCCGTAGCAATGAGCAGTTCTTC
NA | TRBJ2-5 | NA | TRBV18 | CASSPLLNRPKETQYF | TGTGCCAGCTCACCCCTCTTAAATAGGCCGAAAGAGACCCAGTACTTC